Each of the 10 T cell receptor beta chains below was sequenced from the same sample in a study of beta chain features in type 1 diabetes. Investigators reverse transcribed all isolated RNA, so they sequenced expressed TCRB transcripts. The data were produced by immunoSEQ multiplex PCR, yet TCRdb's version contains in-frame clones alone and is incomplete. This sample has about 140,000 clones; roughly 9.3% occur once, and the top ten carry about 0.6%. The sequencing input was central memory CD4+ T cells from blood. Receptors originate from a woman in her forties in good health.

This clone was seen only a few times. The chain has TRBV6-6 and TRBJ2-7; D gene ambiguous. The germline gives CDR1 MNHNY, CDR2 SVGAGI (reference sequence). The V gene lost 2 bases and the J gene lost 0 bases, with 11 bases spanning the gap. The CDR3 has 15 residues. The CDR3, as DNA: TGTGCCAGCAGTTACCCGTCGCTAAACTCCTACGAGCAGTACTTC. This translates into CASSYPSLNSYEQYF.

This clone appeared a few times. The genes are TRBV2 and TRBJ2-7, with 13 bases that match TRBD2. The V and J ends lost 6 bases and 2 bases, in that order; junction bases with no gene match: 4. The CDR3 consists of 15 residues. Germline values: CDR1 SNHLY, CDR2 FYNNEI. CDR3 sequence reads: CASRPTSGGAYEQYF. The CDR3 DNA reads TGTGCCAGCAGGCCTACTAGCGGGGGGGCCTACGAGCAGTACTTC. Together with reference TRBV2 and TRBJ2-7, the CDR3 gives the full variable domain: EPEVTQTPSHQVTQMGQEVILRCVPISNHLYFYWYRQILGQKVEFLVSFYNNEISEKSEIFDDQFSVERPDGSNFTLKIRSTKLEDSAMYFCASRPTSGGAYEQYFGPGTRLTVT.

The genes are TRBV5-6 and TRBJ1-2; D gene ambiguous. The ends were cut back, 0 bases at V and 6 bases at J, with 9 bases in the middle. CDR3 length: 13 amino acids. CDR1 SGHDT and CDR2 YYEEEE come from the germline V gene. This CDR3 is CASSLGPSDGYTF. In DNA, the CDR3 is TGTGCCAGCAGCTTGGGACCGAGCGATGGCTACACCTTC.

The V and J genes are TRBV7-8 and TRBJ2-7; 7 nucleotides match TRBD2. The CDR3 loop spans 13 amino acids. Germline V lookup: CDR1 SGHVS, CDR2 FQNEAQ. V shed 4 bases and J 6 bases; nucleotides not matched to a gene: 6. CDR3 DNA: TGTGCCAGCAGCTGGACTAGTTTGGCCGAGCAGTACTTC. It specifies CASSWTSLAEQYF. Full variable domain (missing parts from reference TRBV7-8 and TRBJ2-7): GAGVSQSPRYKVAKRGQDVALRCDPISGHVSLFWYQQALGQGPEFLTYFQNEAQLDKSGLPSDRFFAERPEGSVSTLKIQRTQQEDSAVYLCASSWTSLAEQYFGPGTRLTVT.

This clone came up a few times. The chain employs TRBV5-8 and TRBJ2-3; 12 nucleotides agree with TRBD2. Trimming took 5 bases from V and 4 from J; bases not matched to a gene: 2. This CDR3 contains 14 residues. The germline gives CDR1 SGHTS, CDR2 YDEGEE. Here the CDR3 DNA reads TGTGCCAGCAGGACTAGCGGGGGAGCAGATACGCAGTATTTT. Amino acids: CASRTSGGADTQYF.

This clone occurred a few times. V and J are TRBV5-4 and TRBJ2-1; the match to TRBD2 covers 8 bases. V trimming: 2 bases; J trimming: 9 bases; junction bases outside the gene matches: 7. The CDR3 loop spans 14 amino acids. Germline V lookup: CDR1 SGHNT, CDR2 YYREEE (reference sequence). CDR3 nucleotide sequence: TGTGCCAGCAGCTTAGGTAGCGGGGTCAGTGAGCAGTTCTTC. Translation: CASSLGSGVSEQFF.

This clone was counted at least ten times. The V call is TRBV5-4, the J call TRBJ1-2; D is perhaps TRBD1 (5 bases). V lost 7 bases, J lost 8 bases, and 12 bases lay in between. Germline V gene lookup returns CDR1 SGHNT and CDR2 YYREEE (reference sequence). The CDR3 consists of 11 residues. The CDR3 nucleotides read TGTGCCAGCGGGGTCCGGGGGGGCTACACCTTC. Translated: CASGVRGGYTF.

The rearrangement uses TRBV9 and TRBJ2-3, with 11 bases identical to TRBD2. This CDR3 is 15 amino acids long. Germline V gene lookup returns CDR1 SGDLS and CDR2 YYNGEE. With 1 base clipped from V and 3 bases from J, the junction kept 1 base outside the gene matches. The CDR3 loop reads CASSVTSGGTDTQYF. The CDR3 nucleotides are TGTGCCAGCAGCGTAACTAGCGGGGGAACAGATACGCAGTATTTT.

This clone turned up a few times. The chain is built from TRBV19 and TRBJ2-7, with D possibly TRBD1 on 6 matching bases. The CDR3 runs to 17 residues. V was cut by 0 bases and J by 2 bases, with 17 bases left in between. Germline assignment: CDR1 LNHDA and CDR2 SQIVND (reference sequence). The CDR3 here is CASSIEGVGYRAYEQYF. CDR3 DNA: TGTGCCAGTAGTATAGAGGGAGTAGGGTACAGGGCCTACGAGCAGTACTTC.

This rearrangement joins TRBV11-2 to TRBJ2-7; the D gene is possibly TRBD2 (6 bases). Trimming pared 0 bases from V and 7 bases from J, leaving 13 bases between. Per the germline V gene, CDR1 is SGHAT and CDR2 is FQNNGV. This CDR3 is built from 14 residues. For the CDR3, the DNA is TGTGCCAGCAGCTTAGATCCGGGTCGGGGGGAGCAGTACTTC. Encoded protein: CASSLDPGRGEQYF.